A single sample is the source of the 21 T cell receptor beta chains below, sequenced in a study of response to subunit inactivated influenza vaccine. TCRdb used MiXCR to reprocess the RT-PCR reads, holding one entry per CDR3 protein. The top ten clones hold 12% of a sample with over 150,000 distinct CDR3 sequences, approximately 11% of them seen once. The sample consisted of non-naive T cells sorted from PBMCs, taken 35 to 45 days after vaccination. These receptor sequences come from a man aged 45-65 years who received an inactivated influenza vaccine.

This chain uses TRBV19 with TRBJ2-7; TRBD1 matches 11 bases. Germline lookup yields CDR1 LNHDA and CDR2 SQIVND (reference sequence). V gave up 8 bases and J gave up 1 base; unmatched junction bases: 1. The CDR3 spans 13 residues. The DNA of the CDR3 is TGTGCCAGTCGGGACAGGGGGTCCTACGAGCAGTACTTC. Its protein product is CASRDRGSYEQYF.

The sample holds many counts of this clonotype. The chain couples TRBV5-1 to TRBJ2-7, with 9 positions matching TRBD1. The germline V gene encodes CDR1 SGHRS and CDR2 YFSETQ. The V segment lost 2 bases and the J segment 4 bases; nucleotides outside the gene matches: 7. The CDR3 is made up of 15 amino acids. CDR3 nucleotides: TGCGCCAGCAGCTTACAGACAGGGGGTCTTTACGAGCAGTACTTC. Translation: CASSLQTGGLYEQYF.

This clonotype was counted between two and nine times. The chain links TRBV6-2 or TRBV6-3 to TRBJ2-2; D is unresolved. Germline V CDR1 and CDR2: MNHEY, SVGEGT. With 5 bases removed from V and 6 bases from J, the gap between germline ends came to 10 bases. The CDR3 length is 13 residues. The CDR3 here is CASSTRMPGELFF. The CDR3 nucleotides are TGTGCCAGCAGTACCCGAATGCCCGGGGAGCTGTTTTTT.

The rearrangement joins TRBV7-9 to TRBJ2-7; 8 positions match TRBD1. This CDR3 region has 13 residues. V lost 5 bases to trimming and J lost 6 bases; unmatched junction nucleotides: 6. The germline V gene encodes CDR1 SEHNR and CDR2 FQNEAQ (reference sequence). The CDR3 DNA sequence: TGTGCCAGCAGCCCTCATGGACAGGGCGAGCAGTACTTC. Encoded protein: CASSPHGQGEQYF.

Remarks on this clonotype: One base away lies a much larger clone, so this may be a sequencing read error. The chain couples TRBV7-2 to TRBJ2-1; the D call may be TRBD1 or TRBD2 (5 bases each). The CDR3 covers 16 residues. The germline gives CDR1 SGHTA, CDR2 FQGNSA. The CDR3 region is CANSLRRDPSYNEQFF. The DNA for the CDR3 is TGTGCCAACAGCTTACGCCGGGACCCCTCCTACAATGAGCAGTTCTTC.

J is TRBJ2-5 and V is TRBV5-1, with D perhaps TRBD2 (5 bases). Germline loops: CDR1 SGHRS, CDR2 YFSETQ. Trimming removed 4 bases at V and 6 bases at J, with 22 bases between. This CDR3 region has 16 residues. The CDR3 nucleotides are TGCGCCAGCAGCCCAATCGCCGGACCCCGGGAACAGACCCAGTACTTC. It translates to CASSPIAGPREQTQYF.

The rearrangement links TRBV7-3 to TRBJ2-1; a possible D gene is TRBD2 (5 bases). V was trimmed by 1 base and J by 5 bases, leaving 6 bases between them. The CDR3 consists of 13 residues. CDR1 and CDR2 from the germline V gene are SGHTA and FQGTGA. CDR3 in amino acids: CASSLMRDNEQFF. The CDR3, as DNA: TGTGCCAGCAGCTTAATGCGGGACAATGAGCAGTTCTTC.

This clonotype occurred a few times. This chain links TRBV28 with TRBJ2-1, with D tentatively TRBD2 (5 bases). In germline, CDR1 is MDHEN, CDR2 SYDVKM. CDR3 length: 15 amino acids. V was cut by 6 bases and J by 5 bases, with 17 bases left in between. This CDR3 reads CASSLPRLFHNEQFF. In nucleotides, the CDR3 is TGTGCCAGCAGCCTACCCCGACTATTTCACAATGAGCAGTTCTTC.

V gene TRBV4-2 combines with J gene TRBJ2-2; D gene ambiguous. The V gene's germline CDR1 is LGHNA and CDR2 YNFKEQ. The CDR3 has 16 residues. The V end was cut by 4 bases, the J end by 6 bases, with 18 bases between. The CDR3 region has the DNA TGTGCCAGCAGCCCCCGGGCACAGAACATGGCCGGGGAGCTGTTTTTT. Its translation is CASSPRAQNMAGELFF.

This chain joins TRBV19 and TRBJ2-7; 8 bases map to TRBD2. This CDR3 has 15 amino acids. Per the germline V gene, CDR1 is LNHDA and CDR2 is SQIVND (reference sequence). After removal of 0 bases from V and 2 bases from J, the junction contained 3 bases not matched to a gene. CDR3 sequence: CASSIDNGGAYEQYF. CDR3 coding DNA: TGTGCCAGTAGTATAGATAACGGGGGGGCCTACGAGCAGTACTTC.

This clonotype was seen at least ten times. The rearrangement links TRBV6-5 to TRBJ1-6; D is ambiguous. This CDR3 spans 17 amino acids. Trimming stripped 0 bases from V and 0 bases from J, with 9 bases between. Germline CDR1 is MNHEY and CDR2 is SVGAGI. This CDR3 is CASSYSGIYSYNSPLHF. The DNA of the CDR3 is TGTGCCAGCAGTTACTCCGGTATCTACTCCTATAATTCACCCCTCCACTTT.

This clonotype was recorded at least ten times. The CDR3 DNA reads as TGTGCCAGCAGCTTGTTGGGCGTGGAGACCCAGTACTTC. It translates to CASSLLGVETQYF. The chain employs TRBV5-5 and TRBJ2-5; D unclear. The germline V and J ends were trimmed by 1 base and 5 bases, with 9 bases remaining between them. This CDR3 has 13 residues. The germline V gene encodes CDR1 SGHKS and CDR2 YYEKEE (reference sequence).

The chain recombines TRBV5-1 with TRBJ2-3; D gene unclear. The CDR3 consists of 17 residues. Trimming shortened V by 2 bases and J by 1 base, and 17 bases separated the two germline ends. Germline CDR1 is SGHRS and CDR2 is YFSETQ. In DNA form, the CDR3 reads TGCGCCAGCAGCTTCGGGCTGCTACCCACGGGCACAGATACGCAGTATTTT. This sequence encodes CASSFGLLPTGTDTQYF.

There are many counts of this clonotype. V gene TRBV5-1 combines with J gene TRBJ2-1, with TRBD2 matching over 8 bases. The CDR3 consists of 15 residues. Germline V gives CDR1 SGHRS, CDR2 YFSETQ. V lost 2 bases, J lost 8 bases, and 9 bases stayed unmatched. The CDR3, as DNA: TGCGCCAGCAGCTTTGCCGGGACTAGTTTGGATGAGCAGTTCTTC. It encodes CASSFAGTSLDEQFF. The entire variable domain, with the rest obtained from reference TRBV5-1 and TRBJ2-1, is as follows: KAGVTQTPRYLIKTRGQQVTLSCSPISGHRSVSWYQQTPGQGLQFLFEYFSETQRNKGNFPGRFSGRQFSNSRSEMNVSTLELGDSALYLCASSFAGTSLDEQFFGPGTRLTVL.

The V call is TRBV7-9, the J call TRBJ2-3, with 7 nucleotides matching TRBD1. The ends lost 5 bases at V and 6 bases at J; junction bases unmatched: 11. The CDR3 consists of 15 residues. Germline CDR1 is SEHNR and CDR2 is FQNEAQ (reference sequence). The CDR3 loop reads CASSHRQGQSDTQYF. For the CDR3, the DNA is TGTGCCAGCAGCCATCGACAGGGTCAATCTGATACGCAGTATTTT.

This clonotype showed up just a few times. V is TRBV20-1 and J is TRBJ2-1, with TRBD1 as a possible D gene (7 bases). The CDR3 sequence is 14 residues long. V lost 6 bases and J lost 5, with 17 bases in between. Germline-derived CDR1 and CDR2 are DFQATT and SNEGSKA (reference sequence). Here the CDR3 reads CSAETRGRNNEQFF. The CDR3 coding sequence is TGCAGTGCCGAGACTAGGGGGCGCAACAATGAGCAGTTCTTC.

This clonotype occurred a few times. V and J are TRBV4-3 and TRBJ2-7; unclear D gene. V was shortened by 1 base and J by 2 bases, with 15 bases between the two germline ends. The CDR3 is made up of 16 amino acids. Germline CDR1 is LGHNA and CDR2 is YSLEER. The DNA of the CDR3 is TGCGCCAGCAGCCAAGCACCACTTCCCTCCCCCTACGAGCAGTACTTC. Its protein product is CASSQAPLPSPYEQYF.

V and J are TRBV12-3 or TRBV12-4 and TRBJ1-5; D is possibly TRBD1 (6 bases). CDR3 length equals 15 residues. Trimming removed 3 bases from V and 7 bases from J, with 16 bases in between. DNA for the CDR3: TGTGCCAGCAGTTTTCTCAGGGGAGCTAGACAGCCCCAGCATTTT. Encoded protein: CASSFLRGARQPQHF.

This clonotype was observed many times. This chain joins TRBV12-3 or TRBV12-4 and TRBJ2-1; 11 bases align to TRBD2. This CDR3 is 15 amino acids long. The V gene end was trimmed by 6 bases and the J gene end by 6 bases; junction bases not matched to a gene: 7. CDR3 coding DNA: TGTGCCAGCAGCAATCTAGCGGGGGGTAGCAATGAGCAGTTCTTC. As protein: CASSNLAGGSNEQFF.

This clonotype was seen at least ten times. CDR3 DNA sequence: TGTGCCAGCAGCTTAGTAACGTTGAGGGGGGCGGAGACTGAAGCTTTCTTT. Amino acids: CASSLVTLRGAETEAFF. V is TRBV7-8 and J is TRBJ1-1, with a weak D call TRBD1 (6 bases). CDR1 is SGHVS and CDR2 is FQNEAQ in the germline V gene. This CDR3 has 17 residues. Between the trimmed V and J ends, which lost 1 base and 5 bases, there was a span of 20 bases.

This chain links TRBV28 with TRBJ2-4; possibly TRBD1 or TRBD2 for D (5 bases each). The germline V gene has CDR1 MDHEN and CDR2 SYDVKM. V was trimmed by 1 base and J by 6 bases, leaving 7 bases between them. This CDR3 has 13 amino acids. CDR3 sequence (DNA): TGTGCCAGCAGTTTATCGGGGCCAAACATTCAGTACTTC. It translates to CASSLSGPNIQYF.